The T cell receptor beta chain under discussion was sequenced for a study of Ad26.COV2.S vaccination and SARS-CoV-2 variants. This CDR3 comprises 13 residues. The germline CDR1 and CDR2 sequences are SEHNR and FQNEAQ (reference sequence). V gave up 2 bases and J gave up 4 bases, with 8 bases separating them. Assay used: immunoSEQ multiplex PCR; TCRdb lists only in-frame clones, some missing. Counted here are some 240,000 clones, 87% occurring once; the ten biggest clones make up under 3%. Noted treatment: some 20 received Ad26.COV2.S at low or high dose, single or two shots; 5 received placebo; per-sample allocation not given. Day 63 after the first injection of vaccine or placebo was the sampling time.

This chain uses TRBV7-9 with TRBJ1-2; possibly TRBD1 for D (5 bases). The TCR was taken from a person aged 18 to 65 who received the Ad26.COV2.S COVID-19 vaccine or a placebo. This specimen consisted of peripheral blood, obtained in a trial of Ad26.COV2.S vaccine versus placebo. The CDR3 reads CASSLIGAYGYTF. CDR3 nucleotide sequence: TGTGCCAGCAGCTTAATAGGGGCCTATGGCTACACCTTC.